Sequencing of this TCR beta chain was carried out in a study of shared T cell receptors in the human thymus (dated by TCRdb to the early 2020s). In terms of the full investigation: The study examined how self-reactive, shared T-cell receptor alpha chains are generated in the human thymus.

After removal of 3 bases from V and 3 bases from J, the junction retains 6 bases not matched to a gene. From its cysteine to its phenylalanine, the CDR3 spans 17 amino acids. Kept here is only the CDR3 DNA, which spans 51 bases and is read in frame from base 1. CDR1 and CDR2 are drawn from the germline V gene: KGHSH, LQKENI. Receptor libraries were prepared by the immunoSEQ multiplex PCR assay. The clones in this table, taken by TCRdb from immuneACCESS, are in-frame only. Not every clone is retained; where verified, under half of the shortfall comes from an unresolved V gene, and the cause of the rest is unknown. This sample has about 660,000 clones in its table, and 87% of those were observed once. In total, the top ten clones hold 0.0094% of the sample. Of note for this clone: Its antigen remains unidentified. Qualities for individual bases were not recorded, and no much larger clone is one base off.

These data also formed part of another study, on human thymus T cells. The second publication reports: In Finland, the donors were immunologically healthy infants who were having open corrective cardiac surgery for congenital heart defects. Thymus tissue was collected as surgical resects that were removed during corrective cardiac surgery. Biased V and J gene segment usage appeared to be present in both thymic and peripheral blood repertoires. According to the related research, thymic TCR repertoires were highly overlapping among unrelated individuals. TCR alpha and beta repertoires from about 8 infant thymus samples and a few related peripheral blood samples were characterized in the study. The infant donors were roughly 6 to 244 days old, and the cohort included six or seven males and a couple of females. Thymocytes were freed from the tissue by mechanical means and kept at -70 degrees C as pellets of roughly 9-33 million cells. A QIAsymphony instrument was used to extract genomic DNA from the frozen cell pellets. The immunoSEQ multiplex PCR assay was used to amplify the TCRB and TCRAD loci from a standardized amount of quality-controlled genomic DNA. The amplicons spanned the V(D)J region and were long enough to cover the CDR3 and allow V and J genes to be identified. Through the commercial immunoSEQ service, the amplicons were sequenced on an Illumina platform. Corrections for primer bias and sequencing errors followed previously described methods, while TCRAD and TCRB definitions were based on the IMGT database. The repertoires were analysed using immunoSEQ Analyzer 3.0 and VDJTools for basic statistics, V/J segment usage, diversity estimates, rarefaction and pairwise overlap. To estimate diversity, the Chao1, ChaoE, Efron-Thisted, Shannon and inverse Simpson indices were applied, and diversity was also estimated on datasets down-sampled to the smallest sample. Repertoire overlap was assessed by strict matching of CDR3 nucleotide sequence, V gene and J gene, and clustering was done by Jaccard-based multidimensional scaling. On average, thymus samples yielded roughly 800,000 unique TCRB clonotypes, whereas blood samples yielded approximately 90,000.

What was sequenced was thymocytes. Recombination joined TRBV18 with TRBJ2-1, with 12 junctional bases fitting TRBD2. The receptor comes from a boy in the first two years of life with a congenital heart defect. Donor details come from another sample of the same person, matched by shared clones. The CDR3 in this case is CASSPLLAGGNYNEQFF. The DNA is TGTGCCAGCTCACCCCTCCTAGCGGGAGGGAACTACAATGAGCAGTTCTTC. Full variable domain (CDR3 extended with the reference TRBV18 and TRBJ2-1 proteins): NAGVMQNPRHLVRRRGQEARLRCSPMKGHSHVYWYRQLPEEGLKFMVYLQKENIIDESGMPKERFSAEFPKEGPSILRIQQVVRGDSAAYFCASSPLLAGGNYNEQFFGPGTRLTVL.